The 5 T cell receptor beta chains in this list originate from one sample, sequenced in a study of T cell repertoires in ileal Crohn's disease. Sequenced by immunoSEQ multiplex PCR; TCRdb stores in-frame clones only, minus some. Among more than 9,000 clones listed, roughly 72% were seen once. The source material was ileal tissue. All receptors derive from an adult with Crohn's disease.

V gene TRBV28 combines with J gene TRBJ1-4; perhaps TRBD1 as D (5 bases). This CDR3 has 14 residues. Deletions cut 3 bases from V and 6 bases from J, with 11 bases between. Looked up from germline, CDR1 is MDHEN and CDR2 is SYDVKM. DNA of the CDR3: TGTGCCAGCAGTTTGGGGTCCAGGGATGAAAAACTGTTTTTT. Translated: CASSLGSRDEKLFF.

This chain connects TRBV2 to TRBJ1-4; 9 bases match TRBD1. The V segment lost 6 bases and the J segment 7 bases; nucleotides outside the gene matches: 6. This CDR3 is 14 amino acids long. Germline CDR1 is SNHLY and CDR2 is FYNNEI. The CDR3 DNA reads as TGTGCCAGCAGCGTTGGGACAGGGAGTGAAAAACTGTTTTTT. It specifies CASSVGTGSEKLFF.

Only a few counts were recorded for this clone. This rearrangement joins TRBV5-1 to TRBJ1-3; the match to TRBD1 covers 7 bases. This CDR3 is built from 15 residues. From germline, CDR1 is SGHRS and CDR2 YFSETQ. The V segment lost 7 bases and the J segment 2 bases; nucleotides outside the gene matches: 9. CDR3 nucleotide sequence: TGCGCCAGCTCCGCCAGGGGGGCTACTGGAAACACCATATATTTT. As protein: CASSARGATGNTIYF.

This clone was recorded only once. V is TRBV5-6 and J is TRBJ1-1; no clear D gene. V lost 3 bases, J lost 0 bases, and 6 bases lay in between. The V gene's germline CDR1 is SGHDT and CDR2 YYEEEE. The CDR3 runs 13 residues. The CDR3 nucleotides read TGTGCCAGCAGCTCCACAATGAACACTGAAGCTTTCTTT. It codes for CASSSTMNTEAFF.

This chain connects TRBV29-1 to TRBJ1-4; D is undetermined. Germline assignment: CDR1 SQVTM and CDR2 ANQGSEA. V was pared by 7 bases and J by 8 bases, with 14 bases between. The CDR3 length is 12 residues. The CDR3 here is CSAGQGREKLFF. The CDR3 DNA is TGCAGCGCCGGCCAAGGGAGGGAAAAACTGTTTTTT. The variable domain in full, with the rest retrieved from reference TRBV29-1 and TRBJ1-4, is SAVISQKPSRDICQRGTSLTIQCQVDSQVTMMFWYRQQPGQSLTLIATANQGSEATYESGFVIDKFPISRPNLTFSTLTVSNMSPEDSSIYLCSAGQGREKLFFGSGTQLSVL.